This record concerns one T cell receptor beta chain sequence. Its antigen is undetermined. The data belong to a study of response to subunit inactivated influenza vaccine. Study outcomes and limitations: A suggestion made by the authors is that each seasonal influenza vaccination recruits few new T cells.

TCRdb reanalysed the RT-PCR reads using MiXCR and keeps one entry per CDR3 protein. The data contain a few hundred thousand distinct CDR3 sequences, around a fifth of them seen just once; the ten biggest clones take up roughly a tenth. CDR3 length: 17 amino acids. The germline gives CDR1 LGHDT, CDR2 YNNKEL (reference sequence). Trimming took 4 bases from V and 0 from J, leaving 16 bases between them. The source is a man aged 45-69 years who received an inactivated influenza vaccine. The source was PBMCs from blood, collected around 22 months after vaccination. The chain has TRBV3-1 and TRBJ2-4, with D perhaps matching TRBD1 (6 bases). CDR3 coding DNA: TGTGCCAGCAGCCGACACGGGACACTACTAGCCAAAAACATTCAGTACTTC. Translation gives CASSRHGTLLAKNIQYF.